The clone carrying this T cell receptor beta chain came up many times. TCRdb re-called the RT-PCR reads with MiXCR, one entry per CDR3 protein. This sample has some 550,000 distinct CDR3 sequences, with under 30% found just once. This entry belongs to a study of response to subunit inactivated influenza vaccine. Germline CDR1 SGHTA, CDR2 FQGNSA. The CDR3 spans 15 residues. J gave up 4 bases and V 5 bases, and 8 bases lay outside the gene matches. The sample was also reused in another study, on T cells expressing NK-cell markers. That paper states: UMI-tagged 5'RACE template switching yielded the TCR beta cDNA. Sorted CD3+CD56+NKG2C+, CD3+CD56+NKG2C- and CD3+CD56-NKG2C+ T cells supplied TCR beta repertoires.

The receptor's source is a man over 45 who received an inactivated influenza vaccine. The rearrangement links TRBV7-2 to TRBJ2-3; 8 bases fit TRBD1. Source: CD4+ T cells sorted from PBMCs, taken approximately 13 days after vaccination. CDR3 in DNA: TGTGCCAGCAGCCCCCAGGGGGCGCGTTCAGATACGCAGTATTTT. Encoded protein: CASSPQGARSDTQYF.